The 4 T cell receptor beta chains listed next were all sequenced from one sample in a study of T cell responses to AZD1222 COVID-19 vaccine. Libraries were prepared by immunoSEQ multiplex PCR; TCRdb keeps only in-frame clonotypes and omits some of them. The sample records fewer than 130,000 clones, about 95% being singletons. The specimen was peripheral blood, collected 28 days after the second AZD1222 dose. These receptor sequences come from an adult who received the AZD1222 COVID-19 vaccine.

This chain uses TRBV7-6 with TRBJ1-5, with a weak D call TRBD1 (5 bases). This CDR3 has 15 residues. With 4 bases removed from V and 5 bases from J, the gap between germline ends came to 15 bases. Germline CDR1 reads SGHVS; CDR2 reads FNYEAQ. CDR3 DNA: TGTGCCAGCAGCTCCGGGGCCAGGTGGGATCAGCCCCAGCATTTT. It translates to CASSSGARWDQPQHF. Variable domain in full (rest from reference TRBV7-6 and TRBJ1-5): GAGVSQSPRYKVTKRGQDVALRCDPISGHVSLYWYRQALGQGPEFLTYFNYEAQQDKSGLPNDRFSAERPEGSISTLTIQRTEQRDSAMYRCASSSGARWDQPQHFGDGTRLSIL.

The chain is built from TRBV7-2 and TRBJ2-1; 9 bases align to TRBD2. The V gene's germline CDR1 is SGHTA and CDR2 FQGNSA. Losses at the gene ends were 6 bases for V and 3 bases for J; bases not matched to a gene: 12. The CDR3 is 17 amino acids. In nucleotides, the CDR3 is TGTGCCAGCAGACAGCCTATCAGCGGGGGGCACTACAATGAGCAGTTCTTC. It yields the protein CASRQPISGGHYNEQFF.

The chain recombines TRBV27 with TRBJ2-1; D is unclear. The CDR3 has 16 amino acids. Trimming pared 5 bases from V and 0 bases from J, leaving 14 bases between. Germline CDR1 reads MNHEY; CDR2 reads SMNVEV (reference sequence). The CDR3 coding sequence is TGTGCCAGCAGTCGCCGCGACTTCTCCTCCTACAATGAGCAGTTCTTC. The encoded protein is CASSRRDFSSYNEQFF.

The table lists this clone with a count of one. This chain uses TRBV2 with TRBJ1-2, with 9 positions matching TRBD1. Germline-derived CDR1 and CDR2 are SNHLY and FYNNEI. This CDR3 spans 15 amino acids. J gave up 4 bases and V 6 bases, and 9 bases lay outside the gene matches. CDR3 residues: CASRIPTGGGYGYTF. The CDR3 DNA is TGTGCCAGCAGAATCCCGACAGGGGGGGGCTATGGCTACACCTTC.